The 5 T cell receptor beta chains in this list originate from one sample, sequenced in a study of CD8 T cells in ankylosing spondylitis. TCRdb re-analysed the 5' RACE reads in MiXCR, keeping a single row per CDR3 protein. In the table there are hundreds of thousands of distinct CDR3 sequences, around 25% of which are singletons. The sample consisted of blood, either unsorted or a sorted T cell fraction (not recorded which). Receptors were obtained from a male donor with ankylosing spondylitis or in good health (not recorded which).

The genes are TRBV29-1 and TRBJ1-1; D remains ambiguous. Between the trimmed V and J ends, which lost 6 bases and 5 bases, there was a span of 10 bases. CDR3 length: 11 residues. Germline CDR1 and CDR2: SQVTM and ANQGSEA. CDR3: CSVEPGTEAFF. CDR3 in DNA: TGCAGCGTCGAGCCTGGGACTGAAGCTTTCTTT.

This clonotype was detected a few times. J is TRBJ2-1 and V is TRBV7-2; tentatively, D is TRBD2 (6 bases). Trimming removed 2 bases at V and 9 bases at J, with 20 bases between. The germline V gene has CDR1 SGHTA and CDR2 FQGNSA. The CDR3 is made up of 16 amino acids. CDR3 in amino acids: CASSLRRRDGPVEQFF. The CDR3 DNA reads TGTGCCAGCAGCTTACGTCGGCGGGATGGTCCTGTTGAGCAGTTCTTC.

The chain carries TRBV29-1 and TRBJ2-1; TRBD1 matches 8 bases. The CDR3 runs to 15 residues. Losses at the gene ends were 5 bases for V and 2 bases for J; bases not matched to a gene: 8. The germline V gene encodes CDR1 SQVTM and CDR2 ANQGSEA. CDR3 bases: TGCAGCGTTAAACGACAGGGGACGGCCTACAATGAGCAGTTCTTC. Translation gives CSVKRQGTAYNEQFF.

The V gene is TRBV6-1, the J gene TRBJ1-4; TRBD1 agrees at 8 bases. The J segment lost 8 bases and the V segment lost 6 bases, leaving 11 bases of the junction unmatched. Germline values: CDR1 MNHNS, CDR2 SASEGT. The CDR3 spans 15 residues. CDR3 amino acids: CASRNYRGDGEKLFF. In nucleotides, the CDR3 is TGTGCCAGCAGAAATTACAGGGGGGACGGGGAAAAACTGTTTTTT.

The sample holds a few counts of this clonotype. The CDR3 nucleotides are TGTGCCAGTAGCCCTGGGGTAGCGGGAGTATATGAGCAGTTCTTC. Translation: CASSPGVAGVYEQFF. V gene TRBV19 combines with J gene TRBJ2-1; 9 bases align to TRBD2. Germline assignment: CDR1 LNHDA and CDR2 SQIVND (reference sequence). This CDR3 has 15 amino acids. The V and J ends lost 6 bases and 8 bases, in that order; junction bases with no gene match: 11.